This T cell receptor beta chain was profiled in a study of TIL therapy for anti-PD-1-resistant metastatic lung cancer. Study in general: Half of patients were current or former smokers. Tumors carried a median roughly 1.5 non-synonymous mutations per megabase. Study-wide results and caveats: TIL cultures after expansion showed higher clonality and lower diversity than baseline tumor (median about 6% vs 30%). Many TIL product clones were absent from baseline tumor, suggesting clonal contraction.

As for time point: pre-treatment sample, taken before nivolumab and TIL therapy. Pleural nodules or supraclavicular lymph nodes made up most of the excised metastases sampled. Worth noting for this clone: What it binds is not known.

Sequencing used immunoSEQ v3. Generated by immunoSEQ multiplex PCR, the TCRdb table keeps only in-frame clones and is missing some. The data contain about 2,200 clones, less than 75% of them singletons. Looked up from germline, CDR1 is LNHDA and CDR2 is SQIVND (reference sequence). CDR3 length: 17 residues. V was pared by 3 bases and J by 1 base, with 15 bases between. The clonotype comes from a person aged 25 to 80 with non-small cell lung cancer. Some clones in this sample may be carry-over from other donors' samples. The rearrangement uses TRBV19 and TRBJ2-2; a possible D gene is TRBD2 (6 bases). This material consisted of tumor tissue, taken at baseline. Here the CDR3 DNA reads TGTGCCAGTAGTATGGGACTTGGGGTGGGGAACACCGGGGAGCTGTTTTTT. It is translated as CASSMGLGVGNTGELFF.